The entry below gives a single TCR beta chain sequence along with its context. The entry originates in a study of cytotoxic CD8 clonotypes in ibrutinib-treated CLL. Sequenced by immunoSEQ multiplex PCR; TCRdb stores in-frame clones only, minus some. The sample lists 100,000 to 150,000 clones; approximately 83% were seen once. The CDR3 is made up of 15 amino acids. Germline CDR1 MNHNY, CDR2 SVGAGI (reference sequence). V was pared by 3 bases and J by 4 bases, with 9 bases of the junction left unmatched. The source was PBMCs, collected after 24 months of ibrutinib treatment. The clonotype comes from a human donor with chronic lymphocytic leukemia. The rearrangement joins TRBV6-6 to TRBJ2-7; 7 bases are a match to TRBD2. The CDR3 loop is CASSYQREGRYEQYF. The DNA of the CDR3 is TGTGCCAGCAGTTATCAGAGGGAGGGCCGTTACGAGCAGTACTTC.